This TCR beta chain was captured by sequencing in a study of T-cell memory formation after mild COVID-19. Study-wide context: The two donors had largely donor-specific TCR clusters.

As to this clonotype: What it recognizes is unknown.

Study-wide points: Clones contracting day 15 to 85 were balanced CD4/CD8; later expanders leaned CD4+. Unconfirmed was the SARS-CoV-2 specificity of second-wave clones that peaked on day 37.

MiXCR, run by TCRdb on the 5' RACE reads, gives a single entry per CDR3 protein. Of about 190,000 distinct CDR3 sequences listed, roughly 18% are singletons. CDR1 is DFQATT and CDR2 is SNEGSKA in the germline V gene (reference sequence). The V end lost 1 base, the J end lost 1 base, and 8 bases lay between the germline ends. The CDR3 sequence is 13 residues long. Input material: PBMCs or a T cell subset sorted from them (not recorded which). The TCR originated in an adult woman who had mild COVID-19 (a few samples of this study predate the infection). Cell type and time point are not known. The chain uses TRBV20-1 and TRBJ2-7, with unresolved D. CDR3 nucleotides: TGCAGTGCTAGAGCCCTGGGGTCCTACGAGCAGTACTTC. Translated, it gives CSARALGSYEQYF.